The 19 T cell receptor beta chains below all came from one sample that was sequenced in a study of shared clonotypes between healthy human individuals. Profiled with immunoSEQ multiplex PCR; TCRdb holds only in-frame clones, not every one. Altogether some 2,500,000 clones are present, 80% to 95% being singletons, with the ten largest covering 0.36%. The sequencing sample was made of naive CD4+ T cells from PBMCs. Stated subset: CD45RA+ positively selected. Receptors were obtained from a man between 18 and 29 years old in good health. Some clones in this sample may be carry-over from other donors' samples.

The chain joins TRBV9 to TRBJ2-1; D is possibly TRBD1 (5 bases). The length of the CDR3 is 16 residues. Trimming took 0 bases from V and 4 from J, leaving 14 bases between them. CDR1 is SGDLS, CDR2 YYNGEE, per germline. This chain's CDR3 is CASSVGGRGLYNEQFF. The CDR3 DNA is TGTGCCAGCAGCGTAGGAGGAAGGGGCTTATACAATGAGCAGTTCTTC.

The CDR3 loop is CATPRGLVKHF. The CDR3 DNA is TGTGCCACGCCACGGGGGTTGGTGAAGCATTTT. The rearrangement joins TRBV6-4 to TRBJ1-5, with D possibly being TRBD1 (5 bases). The germline CDR1 and CDR2 sequences are MRHNA and SNTAGT. The CDR3 extends over 11 amino acids. The ends were cut back, 10 bases at V and 14 bases at J, with 18 bases in the middle.

As regards this clone: Other DNA sequences in this sample translate to the same CDR3. The CDR3, as DNA: TGTGCCATCAGTGAGTCCTCGGCAGGTGGAAACACCATATATTTT. Encoded protein: CAISESSAGGNTIYF. The rearrangement uses TRBV10-3 and TRBJ1-3; D ambiguous. The CDR3 has 15 amino acids. The ends were cut back, 0 bases at V and 3 bases at J, with 9 bases in the middle. Germline assignment: CDR1 ENHRY and CDR2 SYGVKD.

The chain combines TRBV7-3 with TRBJ2-1; TRBD2 matches 9 bases. Germline values: CDR1 SGHTA, CDR2 FQGTGA. V lost 6 bases to trimming and J lost 8 bases; unmatched junction nucleotides: 17. The CDR3 loop spans 17 amino acids. The CDR3, as DNA: TGTGCCAGCAGTATCATAGCGGGAGAGGTTTTCGGGGATGAGCAGTTCTTC. Its translation is CASSIIAGEVFGDEQFF.

The chain employs TRBV6-6 and TRBJ2-1, with D perhaps TRBD2 (6 bases). V was trimmed by 6 bases and J by 7 bases, leaving 19 bases between them. CDR1 is MNHNY, CDR2 SVGAGI, per germline (reference sequence). The CDR3 covers 15 residues. CDR3 loop: CASSTRSGAGNEQFF. The CDR3 nucleotides read TGTGCCAGCAGCACACGTAGCGGAGCAGGGAATGAGCAGTTCTTC.

The V gene is TRBV5-1, the J gene TRBJ1-1, with D hard to call. CDR3 size: 15 residues. The V gene's germline CDR1 is SGHRS and CDR2 YFSETQ. Deletions cut 0 bases from V and 1 base from J, with 10 bases between. The CDR3 nucleotides are TGCGCCAGCAGCTTGGCCAGGCTGACGAACACTGAAGCTTTCTTT. It yields the protein CASSLARLTNTEAFF. The variable domain in full, with the rest retrieved from reference TRBV5-1 and TRBJ1-1, is KAGVTQTPRYLIKTRGQQVTLSCSPISGHRSVSWYQQTPGQGLQFLFEYFSETQRNKGNFPGRFSGRQFSNSRSEMNVSTLELGDSALYLCASSLARLTNTEAFFGQGTRLTVV.

The DNA of the CDR3 is TGTGCCAGCAGCTTAGCGATTCCAGGGGAGTCCTCACCCCTCCACTTT. Translating gives CASSLAIPGESSPLHF. The chain couples TRBV7-9 to TRBJ1-6, with D perhaps matching TRBD1 (6 bases). Germline V CDR1 and CDR2: SEHNR, FQNEAQ (reference sequence). This CDR3 is 16 amino acids long. Trimming left V 0 bases short and J 10 bases short, with 16 bases between. The whole variable domain, remainder taken from reference TRBV7-9 and TRBJ1-6, is DTGVSQNPRHKITKRGQNVTFRCDPISEHNRLYWYRQTLGQGPEFLTYFQNEAQLEKSRLLSDRFSAERPKGSFSTLEIQRTEQGDSAMYLCASSLAIPGESSPLHFGNGTRLTVT.

The genes are TRBV25-1 and TRBJ1-2; a possible D gene is TRBD1 (5 bases). V was shortened by 6 bases and J by 0 bases, with 11 bases between the two germline ends. The CDR3 spans 14 residues. CDR1 is MGHDK, CDR2 SYGVNS, per germline. As DNA, the CDR3 is TGTGCCAGCAGCGGGACTGCCCCTAACTATGGCTACACCTTC. It translates to CASSGTAPNYGYTF.

The V call is TRBV10-3, the J call TRBJ2-3; 10 bases match TRBD1. CDR1 is ENHRY and CDR2 is SYGVKD in the germline V gene. CDR3 length: 16 residues. V trimming: 7 bases; J trimming: 6 bases; junction bases outside the gene matches: 13. The CDR3 protein is CAITGRTGGSPDTQYF. The CDR3 nucleotides read TGTGCCATCACCGGTCGGACAGGGGGATCCCCCGATACGCAGTATTTT.

The rearrangement joins TRBV4-2 to TRBJ2-5, with D perhaps matching TRBD2 (5 bases). Trimming stripped 1 base from V and 1 base from J, with 22 bases between. The CDR3 spans 19 residues. In germline, CDR1 is LGHNA, CDR2 YNFKEQ. The CDR3 DNA reads as TGTGCCAGCAGCCAAGCGCTGGATAGCGCGAGCCCCTCCCAAGAGACCCAGTACTTC. Protein: CASSQALDSASPSQETQYF.

The chain is built from TRBV6-4 and TRBJ2-7; D remains unclear. This CDR3 region has 12 residues. The germline V gene encodes CDR1 MRHNA and CDR2 SNTAGT. V was cut by 2 bases and J by 1 base, with 3 bases left in between. As DNA, the CDR3 is TGTGCCAGCAGTGACCGGTCCTACGAGCAGTACTTC. Translated, it gives CASSDRSYEQYF.

The J gene is TRBJ2-7, the V gene TRBV4-2, with D hard to call. CDR3 length equals 15 residues. Trimming shortened V by 1 base and J by 6 bases, and 16 bases separated the two germline ends. Germline V lookup: CDR1 LGHNA, CDR2 YNFKEQ. Here the CDR3 DNA reads TGTGCCAGCAGCCAAGCTAAGAGCTCCCGAGGCGAGCAGTACTTC. It is translated as CASSQAKSSRGEQYF.

As for this clone: Other nucleotide sequences in the sample specify the same CDR3. This rearrangement joins TRBV25-1 to TRBJ1-2, with D hard to call. This CDR3 has 12 amino acids. The V gene's germline CDR1 is MGHDK and CDR2 SYGVNS. Trimming took off 6 bases at V and 4 bases at J, with 9 bases between the two ends. In DNA form, the CDR3 reads TGTGCCAGCAGCGAAGGAGGCTATGGCTACACCTTC. This encodes CASSEGGYGYTF.

The V and J genes are TRBV19 and TRBJ2-1; 13 positions agree with TRBD2. Germline CDR1 reads LNHDA; CDR2 reads SQIVND (reference sequence). The V gene end was trimmed by 4 bases and the J gene end by 4 bases; junction bases not matched to a gene: 10. The CDR3 consists of 18 residues. The CDR3 loop is CASSTSRTSGSRYNEQFF. DNA for the CDR3: TGTGCCAGTAGTACCTCACGGACTAGCGGGAGTAGGTACAATGAGCAGTTCTTC.

This chain joins TRBV9 and TRBJ2-7, with 12 bases identical to TRBD2. The junction had 7 bases not matched to a gene; V was cut back by 0 bases and J by 9 bases. Germline lookup yields CDR1 SGDLS and CDR2 YYNGEE. The CDR3 consists of 15 residues. CDR3 amino acids: CASSVDLAGGPAQYF. The CDR3 coding sequence is TGTGCCAGCAGCGTAGATCTAGCGGGAGGGCCGGCGCAGTACTTC.

J is TRBJ1-2 and V is TRBV27, with a possible D match to TRBD1 (5 bases). Germline lookup yields CDR1 MNHEY and CDR2 SMNVEV (reference sequence). CDR3 length: 17 amino acids. The V and J ends lost 2 bases and 3 bases respectively, with 19 bases between them. The CDR3 loop is CASSLRVGPPGDYGYTF. In DNA form, the CDR3 reads TGTGCCAGCAGTTTAAGGGTAGGACCTCCGGGGGACTATGGCTACACCTTC.

The rearrangement uses TRBV6-6 and TRBJ2-7; 11 bases match TRBD2. V lost 8 bases and J lost 5; bases outside the gene matches: 8. Germline loops: CDR1 MNHNY, CDR2 SVGAGI (reference sequence). This CDR3 has 14 amino acids. The CDR3 bases are TGTGCCAGCTTCAATAGCGGGAGGGCCCACGAGCAGTACTTC. Translated, it gives CASFNSGRAHEQYF.

The chain has TRBV4-3 and TRBJ2-7; D is unclear. The CDR3 has 15 amino acids. Looked up from germline, CDR1 is LGHNA and CDR2 is YSLEER. Trimming pared 4 bases from V and 4 bases from J, leaving 17 bases between. The CDR3 protein is CASSRSMVQRYEQYF. CDR3 bases: TGCGCCAGCAGCCGGAGTATGGTACAGAGGTACGAGCAGTACTTC.

The genes are TRBV27 and TRBJ1-5; D is ambiguous. Trimming took off 6 bases at V and 0 bases at J, with 9 bases between the two ends. Germline V gene data show CDR1 as MNHEY and CDR2 as SMNVEV (reference sequence). CDR3 size: 14 residues. For the CDR3, the DNA is TGTGCCAGCAGCCAAACTTATAGCAATCAGCCCCAGCATTTT. As protein: CASSQTYSNQPQHF.